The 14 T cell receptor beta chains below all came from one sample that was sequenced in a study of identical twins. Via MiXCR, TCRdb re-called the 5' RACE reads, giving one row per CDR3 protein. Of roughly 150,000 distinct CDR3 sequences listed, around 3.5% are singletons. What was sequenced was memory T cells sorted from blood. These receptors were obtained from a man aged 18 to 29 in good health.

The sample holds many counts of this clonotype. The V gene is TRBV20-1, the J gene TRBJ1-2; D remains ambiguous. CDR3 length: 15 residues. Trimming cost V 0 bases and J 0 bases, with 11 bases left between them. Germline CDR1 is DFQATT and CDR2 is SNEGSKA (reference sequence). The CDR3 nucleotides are TGCAGTGCTAGAGATACGACGGGAGCTAACTATGGCTACACCTTC. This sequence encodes CSARDTTGANYGYTF.

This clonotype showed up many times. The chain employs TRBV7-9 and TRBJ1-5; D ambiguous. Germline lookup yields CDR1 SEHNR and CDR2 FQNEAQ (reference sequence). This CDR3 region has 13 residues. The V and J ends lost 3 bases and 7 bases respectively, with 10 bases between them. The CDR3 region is CASSFGGEQPQHF. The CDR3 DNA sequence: TGTGCCAGCAGCTTTGGCGGGGAGCAGCCCCAGCATTTT.

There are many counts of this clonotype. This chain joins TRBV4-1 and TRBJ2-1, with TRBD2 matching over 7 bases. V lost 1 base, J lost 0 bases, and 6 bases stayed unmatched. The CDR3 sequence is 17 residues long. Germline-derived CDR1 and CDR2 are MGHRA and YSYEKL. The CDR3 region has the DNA TGCGCCAGCAGCCAAGGGAACGGGGGGAACTCCTACAATGAGCAGTTCTTC. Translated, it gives CASSQGNGGNSYNEQFF.

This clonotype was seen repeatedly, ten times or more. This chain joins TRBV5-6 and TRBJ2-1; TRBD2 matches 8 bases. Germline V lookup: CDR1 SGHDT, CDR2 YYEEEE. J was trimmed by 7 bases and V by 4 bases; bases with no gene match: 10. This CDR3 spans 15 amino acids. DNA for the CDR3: TGTGCCAGCAGCCCGAAAGACGGGAGGGTGAATGAGCAGTTCTTC. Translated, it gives CASSPKDGRVNEQFF.

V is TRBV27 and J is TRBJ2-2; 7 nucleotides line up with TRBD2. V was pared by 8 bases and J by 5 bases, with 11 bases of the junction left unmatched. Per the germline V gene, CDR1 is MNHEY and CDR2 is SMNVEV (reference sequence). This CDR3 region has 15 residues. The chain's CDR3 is CASAWGGAGTGELFF. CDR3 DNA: TGTGCCAGCGCGTGGGGGGGAGCGGGGACCGGGGAGCTGTTTTTT.

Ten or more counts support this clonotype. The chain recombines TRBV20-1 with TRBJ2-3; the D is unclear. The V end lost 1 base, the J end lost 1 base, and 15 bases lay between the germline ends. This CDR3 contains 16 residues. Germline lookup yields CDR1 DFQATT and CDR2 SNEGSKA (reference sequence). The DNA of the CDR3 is TGCAGTGCTAGAGCCCGGGCCGAATTGGGCACAGATACGCAGTATTTT. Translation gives CSARARAELGTDTQYF.

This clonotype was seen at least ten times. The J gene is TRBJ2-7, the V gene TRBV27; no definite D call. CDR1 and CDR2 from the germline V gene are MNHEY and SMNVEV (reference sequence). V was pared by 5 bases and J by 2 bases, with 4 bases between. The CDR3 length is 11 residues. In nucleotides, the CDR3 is TGTGCCAGCAGTACGGCCTACGAGCAGTACTTC. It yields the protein CASSTAYEQYF.

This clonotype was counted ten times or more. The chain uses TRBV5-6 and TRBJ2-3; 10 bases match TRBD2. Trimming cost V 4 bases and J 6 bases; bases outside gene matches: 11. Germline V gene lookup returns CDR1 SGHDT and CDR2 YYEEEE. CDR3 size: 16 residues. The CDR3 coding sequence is TGTGCCAGCAGCCCCCGTGCTAGCGGGAGTTTCGATACGCAGTATTTT. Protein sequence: CASSPRASGSFDTQYF.

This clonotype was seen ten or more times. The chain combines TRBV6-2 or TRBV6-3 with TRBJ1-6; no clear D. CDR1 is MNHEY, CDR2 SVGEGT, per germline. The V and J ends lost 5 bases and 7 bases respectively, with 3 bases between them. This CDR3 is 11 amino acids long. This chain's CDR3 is CASSRNSPLHF. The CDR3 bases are TGTGCCAGCAGTCGGAATTCACCCCTCCACTTT.

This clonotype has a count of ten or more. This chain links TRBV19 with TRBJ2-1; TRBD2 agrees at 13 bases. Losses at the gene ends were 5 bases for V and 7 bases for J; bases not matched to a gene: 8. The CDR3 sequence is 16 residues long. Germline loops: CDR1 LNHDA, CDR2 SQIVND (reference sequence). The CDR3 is CASSHWVTSGRNEQFF. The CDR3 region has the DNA TGTGCCAGTAGTCATTGGGTGACTAGCGGGAGGAATGAGCAGTTCTTC.

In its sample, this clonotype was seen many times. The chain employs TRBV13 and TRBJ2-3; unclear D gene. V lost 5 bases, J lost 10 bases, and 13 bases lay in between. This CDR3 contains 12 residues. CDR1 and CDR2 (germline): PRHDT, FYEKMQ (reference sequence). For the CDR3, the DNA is TGTGCCAGCAGCCCCCCAGTTGGCGCGCAGTATTTT. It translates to CASSPPVGAQYF.

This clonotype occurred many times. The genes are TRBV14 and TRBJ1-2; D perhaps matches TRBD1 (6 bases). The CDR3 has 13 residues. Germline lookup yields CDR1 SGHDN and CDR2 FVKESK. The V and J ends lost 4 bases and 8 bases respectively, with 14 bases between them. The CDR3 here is CASSRYREGGYTF. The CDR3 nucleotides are TGTGCCAGCAGCCGTTACAGGGAAGGCGGCTACACCTTC. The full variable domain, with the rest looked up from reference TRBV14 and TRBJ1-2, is EAGVTQFPSHSVIEKGQTVTLRCDPISGHDNLYWYRRVMGKEIKFLLHFVKESKQDESGMPNNRFLAERTGGTYSTLKVQPAELEDSGVYFCASSRYREGGYTFGSGTRLTVV.

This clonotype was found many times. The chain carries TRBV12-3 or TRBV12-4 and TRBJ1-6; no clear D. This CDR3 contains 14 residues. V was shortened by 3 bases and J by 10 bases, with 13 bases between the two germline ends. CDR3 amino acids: CASSFLRVGSPLHF. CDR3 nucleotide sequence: TGTGCCAGCAGTTTTCTAAGGGTTGGGTCACCCCTCCACTTT.

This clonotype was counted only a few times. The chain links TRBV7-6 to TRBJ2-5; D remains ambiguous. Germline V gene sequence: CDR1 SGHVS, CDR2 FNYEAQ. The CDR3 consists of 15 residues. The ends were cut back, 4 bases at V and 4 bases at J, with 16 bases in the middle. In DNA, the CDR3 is TGTGCCAGCAGCTCTCCCCTAGAGGTCCCAGAGACCCAGTACTTC. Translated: CASSSPLEVPETQYF.